This T cell receptor (beta chain) was identified in a study of blood T cell repertoires in COVID-19. The wider study: Specimens from acute and convalescent COVID-19 originated in the United States, Italy and Spain.

Germline CDR1 and CDR2: SGHTA and FQGNSA. The length of the CDR3 is 15 residues. The ends lost 3 bases at V and 7 bases at J; junction bases unmatched: 6. The method was immunoSEQ multiplex PCR; TCRdb's version includes in-frame clones alone and lacks a portion of them. The sample includes 200,000 or so clones, 80% to 90% of them seen just once. This clone showed up just a few times. The source is a man aged 45-60 years who had recovered from COVID-19. The sample taken for sequencing was peripheral blood. This chain connects TRBV7-2 to TRBJ1-5; 10 positions match TRBD1. The CDR3 region is CASSFGQGVNQPQHF. DNA for the CDR3: TGTGCCAGCAGCTTCGGACAGGGGGTGAACCAGCCCCAGCATTTT.